The 3 T cell receptor beta chains below were found in one sample sequenced in a study of tumor-infiltrating lymphocytes in primary liver carcinoma. Each 20-30 mg portion of unsorted bulk tissue served as the source for co-extraction of RNA and DNA. TCR beta cDNA was prepared out of roughly 490 ng total RNA by means of a constant-region primer. For TCR beta, libraries were produced by three nested multiplex PCR rounds using slightly modified ARM-PCR. TRBV1-TRBV30 forward and Cbeta reverse primers drove the first two roughly 10-cycle rounds. TCRdb reanalysed the multiplex PCR reads using MiXCR and keeps one entry per CDR3 protein. The sample lists about 99,000 distinct CDR3 sequences, 55% to 75% occurring once. The sample comprised liver tumor tissue from sampling region 5. The subset denotes: tumor region T5, tumor centre. The receptors derive from an older woman with primary liver carcinoma and hepatitis B virus infection.

The CDR3 is CANRKAGSNQPQHF. DNA of the CDR3: TGTGCCAACCGAAAGGCCGGAAGTAATCAGCCCCAGCATTTT. The gene calls are TRBV12-3 or TRBV12-4 and TRBJ1-5; D call uncertain. V lost 10 bases and J lost 4, with 17 bases in between. This CDR3 has 14 amino acids.

For this clonotype: This may be a read error: a much more frequent sequence differs by one nucleotide. The J gene is TRBJ2-1, the V gene TRBV7-8; D remains unclear. Germline-derived CDR1 and CDR2 are SGHVS and FQNEAQ. V lost 5 bases to trimming and J lost 12 bases, with 11 bases between them. The CDR3 length is 11 residues. CDR3 in amino acids: CASSPLYGQFF. In DNA, the CDR3 is TGTGCCAGCAGCCCCCTTTATGGGCAGTTCTTC.

Notes on this clonotype: A read error is likely, as this CDR3 ends without the conserved phenylalanine or tryptophan. The chain couples TRBV11-2 to TRBJ2-1; 7 nucleotides agree with TRBD2. CDR3 length: 14 residues. Germline values: CDR1 SGHAT, CDR2 FQNNGV. CDR3 DNA: TGTGCCAACAGCTTAAGCGGGACGGCGAATGAGCAGTTCTCC. Amino acids: CANSLSGTANEQFS.